This T cell receptor beta chain was recorded in a study of cytomegalovirus exposure and HLA in healthy donors. Study results and limitations: Productive status was seen about 87% or about 30% of the time for most TCR beta V segments in an earlier analysis. HLA alleles were associated with 17,000 or so TCR beta sequences in a later analysis at 0.05 false discovery rate.

V lost 0 bases to trimming and J lost 3 bases; unmatched junction nucleotides: 2. CDR3 size: 14 residues. Germline V gene data show CDR1 as SGHRS and CDR2 as YFSETQ. 13 Jbeta primers and 60 Vbeta primers were used for the PCR. Libraries were prepared by immunoSEQ multiplex PCR; TCRdb keeps only in-frame clonotypes and omits some of them. The top ten clones hold roughly 1.4% of a sample with about 180,000 clones, about 80% of them seen once. This clone was seen just once. The antigen is undetermined. The genes are TRBV5-1 and TRBJ2-7; 8 positions match TRBD2. This TCR was sampled from a man between 18 and 29 years old in good health and CMV-seronegative. Sequenced sample: PBMCs. In nucleotides, the CDR3 is TGCGCCAGCAGCTTGGCGGGAGGGGTCTACGAGCAGTACTTC. Translating gives CASSLAGGVYEQYF.